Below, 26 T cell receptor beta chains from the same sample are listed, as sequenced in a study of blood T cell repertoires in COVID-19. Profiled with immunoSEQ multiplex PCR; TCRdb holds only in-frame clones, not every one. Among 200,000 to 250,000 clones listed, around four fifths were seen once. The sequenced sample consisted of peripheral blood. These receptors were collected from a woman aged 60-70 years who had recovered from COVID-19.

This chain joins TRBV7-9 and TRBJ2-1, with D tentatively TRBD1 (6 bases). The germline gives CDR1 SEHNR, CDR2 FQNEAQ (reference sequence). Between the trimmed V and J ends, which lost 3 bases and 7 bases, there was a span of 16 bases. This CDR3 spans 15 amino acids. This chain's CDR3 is CASSFGLGAQNEQFF. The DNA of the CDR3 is TGTGCCAGCAGCTTCGGCTTGGGGGCGCAGAATGAGCAGTTCTTC.

The chain's CDR3 is CASSPWDFGTDTQYF. The CDR3 DNA reads TGTGCCAGCAGCCCGTGGGACTTTGGCACAGATACGCAGTATTTT. J is TRBJ2-3 and V is TRBV9; D may be TRBD2 (6 bases). The CDR3 length is 15 residues. Per the germline V gene, CDR1 is SGDLS and CDR2 is YYNGEE. Trimming took 4 bases from V and 1 from J, leaving 13 bases between them.

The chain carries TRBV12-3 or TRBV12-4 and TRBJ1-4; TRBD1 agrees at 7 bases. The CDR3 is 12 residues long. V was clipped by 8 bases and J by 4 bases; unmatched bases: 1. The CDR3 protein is CASGTDNEKLFF. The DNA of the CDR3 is TGTGCCAGCGGGACAGATAATGAAAAACTGTTTTTT.

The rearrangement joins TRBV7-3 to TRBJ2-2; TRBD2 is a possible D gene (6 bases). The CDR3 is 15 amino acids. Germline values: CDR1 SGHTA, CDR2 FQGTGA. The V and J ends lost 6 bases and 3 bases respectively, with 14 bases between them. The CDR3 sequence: CASSSSGFYTGELFF. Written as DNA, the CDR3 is TGTGCCAGCAGTTCCAGCGGGTTTTACACCGGGGAGCTGTTTTTT.

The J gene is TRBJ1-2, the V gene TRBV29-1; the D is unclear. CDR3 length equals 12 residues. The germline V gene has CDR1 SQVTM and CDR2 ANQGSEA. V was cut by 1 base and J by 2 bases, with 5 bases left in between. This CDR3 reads CSVEALNYGYTF. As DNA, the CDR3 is TGCAGCGTTGAAGCACTGAACTATGGCTACACCTTC.

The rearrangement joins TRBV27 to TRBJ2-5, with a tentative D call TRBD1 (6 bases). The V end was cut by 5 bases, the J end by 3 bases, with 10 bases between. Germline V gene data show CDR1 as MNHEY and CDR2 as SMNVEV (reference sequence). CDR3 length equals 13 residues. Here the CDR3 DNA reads TGTGCCAGCAGTCCGGGACAAGAAGAGACCCAGTACTTC. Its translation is CASSPGQEETQYF.

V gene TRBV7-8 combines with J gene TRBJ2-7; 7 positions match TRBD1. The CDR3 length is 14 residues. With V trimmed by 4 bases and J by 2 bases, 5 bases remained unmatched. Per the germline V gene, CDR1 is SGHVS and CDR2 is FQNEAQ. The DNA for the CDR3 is TGTGCCAGCAGCTCGAACAGGGGTACCTACGAGCAGTACTTC. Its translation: CASSSNRGTYEQYF.

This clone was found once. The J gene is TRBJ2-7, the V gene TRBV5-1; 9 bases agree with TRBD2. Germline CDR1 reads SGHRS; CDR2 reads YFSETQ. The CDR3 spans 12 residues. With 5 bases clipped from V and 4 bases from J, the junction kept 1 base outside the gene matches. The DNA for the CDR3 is TGCGCCAGCAGGGGACTAGCATACGAGCAGTACTTC. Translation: CASRGLAYEQYF.

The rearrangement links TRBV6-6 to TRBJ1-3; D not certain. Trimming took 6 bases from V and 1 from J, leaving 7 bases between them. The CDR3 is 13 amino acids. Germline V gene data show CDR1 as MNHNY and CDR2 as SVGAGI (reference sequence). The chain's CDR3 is CASRRISGNTIYF. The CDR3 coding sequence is TGTGCCAGCAGGCGGATTTCTGGAAACACCATATATTTT.

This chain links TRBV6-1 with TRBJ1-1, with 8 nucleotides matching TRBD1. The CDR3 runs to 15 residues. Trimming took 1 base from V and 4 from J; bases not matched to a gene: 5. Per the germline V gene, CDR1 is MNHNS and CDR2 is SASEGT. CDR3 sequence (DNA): TGTGCCAGCAGTGAAGACAGGGGGATCGGCACTGAAGCTTTCTTT. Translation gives CASSEDRGIGTEAFF.

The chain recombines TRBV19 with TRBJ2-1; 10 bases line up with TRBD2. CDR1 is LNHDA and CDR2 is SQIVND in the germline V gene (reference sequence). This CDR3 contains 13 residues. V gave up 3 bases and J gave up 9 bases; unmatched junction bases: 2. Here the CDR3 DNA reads TGTGCCAGTAGTATCTGGACTAGCGGTGAGCAGTTCTTC. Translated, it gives CASSIWTSGEQFF. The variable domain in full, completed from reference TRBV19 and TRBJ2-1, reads DGGITQSPKYLFRKEGQNVTLSCEQNLNHDAMYWYRQDPGQGLRLIYYSQIVNDFQKGDIAEGYSVSREKKESFPLTVTSAQKNPTAFYLCASSIWTSGEQFFGPGTRLTVL.

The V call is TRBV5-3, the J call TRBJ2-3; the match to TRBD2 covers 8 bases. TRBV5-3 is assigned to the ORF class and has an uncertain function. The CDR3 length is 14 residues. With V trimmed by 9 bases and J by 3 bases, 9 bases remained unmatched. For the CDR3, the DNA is TGTGCCACCCCGGGGGGGCCTTCTACAGATACGCAGTATTTT. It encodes CATPGGPSTDTQYF.

As DNA, the CDR3 is TGCGCCAGCAGCCCTAGGACAGGGGACACTGAAGCTTTCTTT. Amino acid sequence: CASSPRTGDTEAFF. This sequence joins TRBV5-1 and TRBJ1-1, with 9 bases fitting TRBD1. J was trimmed by 3 bases and V by 4 bases; bases with no gene match: 4. The CDR3 loop spans 14 amino acids. Germline loops: CDR1 SGHRS, CDR2 YFSETQ.

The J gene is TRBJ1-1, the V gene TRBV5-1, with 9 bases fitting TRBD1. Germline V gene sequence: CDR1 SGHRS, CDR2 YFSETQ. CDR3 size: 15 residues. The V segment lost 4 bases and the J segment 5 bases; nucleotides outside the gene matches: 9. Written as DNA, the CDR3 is TGCGCCAGCAGCGCAACCGGGACAGGGAGGACTGAAGCTTTCTTT. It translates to CASSATGTGRTEAFF.

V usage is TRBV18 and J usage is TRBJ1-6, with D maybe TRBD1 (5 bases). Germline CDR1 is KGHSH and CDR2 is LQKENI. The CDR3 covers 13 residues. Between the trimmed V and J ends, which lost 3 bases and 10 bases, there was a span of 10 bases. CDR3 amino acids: CASSPGRESPLHF. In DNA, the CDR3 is TGTGCCAGCTCACCGGGCAGGGAATCACCCCTCCACTTT.

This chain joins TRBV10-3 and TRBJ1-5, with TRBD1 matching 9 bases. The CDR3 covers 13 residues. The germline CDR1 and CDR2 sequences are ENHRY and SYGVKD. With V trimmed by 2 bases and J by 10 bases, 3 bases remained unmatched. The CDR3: CAISETDRGPQHF. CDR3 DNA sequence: TGTGCCATCAGTGAGACGGACAGGGGCCCCCAGCATTTT.

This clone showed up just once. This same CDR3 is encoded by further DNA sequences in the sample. CDR3 coding DNA: TGCGCCAGCAGCCCCAGACTAGCGGGGAACACAGATACGCAGTATTTT. The encoded protein is CASSPRLAGNTDTQYF. The chain couples TRBV4-1 to TRBJ2-3, with 11 bases matching TRBD2. The CDR3 has 16 amino acids. Germline loops: CDR1 MGHRA, CDR2 YSYEKL. The ends lost 4 bases at V and 2 bases at J; junction bases unmatched: 5.

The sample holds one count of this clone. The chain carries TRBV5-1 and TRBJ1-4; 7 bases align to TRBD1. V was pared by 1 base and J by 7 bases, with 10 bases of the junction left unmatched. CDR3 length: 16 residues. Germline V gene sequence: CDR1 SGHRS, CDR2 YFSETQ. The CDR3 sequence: CASSLSRQGRGEKLFF. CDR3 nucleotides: TGCGCCAGCAGCTTGTCGCGACAGGGCAGAGGTGAAAAACTGTTTTTT.

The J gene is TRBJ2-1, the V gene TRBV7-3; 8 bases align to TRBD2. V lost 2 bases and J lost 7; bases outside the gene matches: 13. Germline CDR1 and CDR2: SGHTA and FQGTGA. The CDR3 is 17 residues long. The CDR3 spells CASSLRPRSGGLNEQFF. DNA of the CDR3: TGTGCCAGCAGCTTACGCCCCCGGAGCGGGGGTTTGAATGAGCAGTTCTTC.

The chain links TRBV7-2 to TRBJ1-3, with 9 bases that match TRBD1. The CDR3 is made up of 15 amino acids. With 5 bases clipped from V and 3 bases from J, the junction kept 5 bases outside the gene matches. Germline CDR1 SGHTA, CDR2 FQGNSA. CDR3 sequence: CASSPGGQGGNTIYF. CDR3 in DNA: TGTGCCAGCAGCCCCGGGGGACAGGGTGGAAACACCATATATTTT.

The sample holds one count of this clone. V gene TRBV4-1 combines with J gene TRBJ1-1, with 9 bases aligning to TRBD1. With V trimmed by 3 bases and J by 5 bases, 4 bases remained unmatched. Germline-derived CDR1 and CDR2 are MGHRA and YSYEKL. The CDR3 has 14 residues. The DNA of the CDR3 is TGCGCCAGCAGCCAGTCCGGGACAGGGACTGAAGCTTTCTTT. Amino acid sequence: CASSQSGTGTEAFF.

The CDR3 protein is CASSLLAGGVDTQYF. The CDR3 region has the DNA TGTGCCAGCAGCTTACTAGCGGGGGGAGTAGATACGCAGTATTTT. V gene TRBV7-2 combines with J gene TRBJ2-3, with TRBD2 matching over 11 bases. The CDR3 is 15 residues long. The trim removed 2 bases at V and 5 bases at J, leaving 3 bases unmatched. Per germline, CDR1 SGHTA and CDR2 FQGNSA.

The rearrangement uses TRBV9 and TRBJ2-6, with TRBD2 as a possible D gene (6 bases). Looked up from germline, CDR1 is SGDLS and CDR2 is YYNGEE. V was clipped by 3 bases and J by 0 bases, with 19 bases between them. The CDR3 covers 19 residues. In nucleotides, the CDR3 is TGTGCCAGCAGCGCGGGGGTAACGGGGAGTAACTCTGGGGCCAACGTCCTGACTTTC. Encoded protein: CASSAGVTGSNSGANVLTF.

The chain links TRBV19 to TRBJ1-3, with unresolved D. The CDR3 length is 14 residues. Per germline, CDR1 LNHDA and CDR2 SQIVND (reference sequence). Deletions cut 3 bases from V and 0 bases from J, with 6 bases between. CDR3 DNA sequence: TGTGCCAGTAGTATCGCTAGCTCTGGAAACACCATATATTTT. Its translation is CASSIASSGNTIYF.

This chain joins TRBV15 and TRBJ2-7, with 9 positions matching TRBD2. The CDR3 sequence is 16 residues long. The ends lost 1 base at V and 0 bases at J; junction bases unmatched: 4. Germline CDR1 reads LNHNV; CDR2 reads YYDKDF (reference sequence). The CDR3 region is CATSRGLAEASYEQYF. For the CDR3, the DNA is TGTGCCACCAGCAGAGGACTAGCGGAGGCCTCCTACGAGCAGTACTTC.

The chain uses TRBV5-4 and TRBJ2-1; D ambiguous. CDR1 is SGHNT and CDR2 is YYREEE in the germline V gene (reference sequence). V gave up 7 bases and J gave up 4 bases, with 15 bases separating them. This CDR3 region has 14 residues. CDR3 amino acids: CASGWLGSYNEQFF. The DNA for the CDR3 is TGTGCCAGCGGATGGCTAGGAAGTTACAATGAGCAGTTCTTC.